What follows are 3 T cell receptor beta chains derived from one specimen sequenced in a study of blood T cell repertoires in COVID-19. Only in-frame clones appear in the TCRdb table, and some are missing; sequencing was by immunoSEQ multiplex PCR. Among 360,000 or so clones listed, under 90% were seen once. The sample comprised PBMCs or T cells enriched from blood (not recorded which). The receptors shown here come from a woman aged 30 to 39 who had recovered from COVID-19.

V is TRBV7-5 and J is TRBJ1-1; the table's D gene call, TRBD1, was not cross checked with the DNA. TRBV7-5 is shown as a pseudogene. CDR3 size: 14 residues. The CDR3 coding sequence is TGTGCCAGAAGCATGGGACAGACTAACACTGAAGCTTTCTTT. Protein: CARSMGQTNTEAFF.

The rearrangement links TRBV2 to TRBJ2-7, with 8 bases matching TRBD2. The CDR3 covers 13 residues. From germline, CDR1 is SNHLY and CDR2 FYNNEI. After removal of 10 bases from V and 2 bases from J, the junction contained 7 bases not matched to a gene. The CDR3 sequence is CANSGLVTYEQYF. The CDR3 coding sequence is TGTGCCAACTCGGGACTAGTGACCTACGAGCAGTACTTC.

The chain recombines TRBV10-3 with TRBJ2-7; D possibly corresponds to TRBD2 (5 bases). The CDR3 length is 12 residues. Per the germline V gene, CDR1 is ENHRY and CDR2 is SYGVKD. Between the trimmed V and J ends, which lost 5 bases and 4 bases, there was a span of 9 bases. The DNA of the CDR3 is TGTGCCATCAGTTCCGAGGGTTACGAGCAGTACTTC. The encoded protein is CAISSEGYEQYF.